This T cell receptor (beta chain) was obtained from a study of shared clonotypes between healthy human individuals (dated by TCRdb to about 2020). For the wider study: The cohort comprised two women and a few men aged 18 to 49 years. Each donor's leukapheresis produced roughly between about 0.9 and 9.5 billion PBMCs. Libraries were prepared and TCR repertoires were sequenced by different laboratories using diverse techniques, in order to increase sequencing depth and limit assay-specific biases. To estimate repertoire size and how much clonotype sharing occurs between individuals, the study deeply sequenced the blood TCR repertoires of roughly 5 healthy adults. For each donor, three plates each were used for CD4 naive and CD4 memory, two plates were used for CD8 naive, and one plate was used for CD8 memory.

TCR CDR3 regions were amplified from genomic DNA by multiplex PCR using the deep immunoSEQ assay. For each cell subset, the extracted genomic DNA was distributed evenly across all wells of several immunoSEQ 96-well plates, and each plate served as one replicate. Each replicate PCR for sorted subsets received 150 to 250 ng genomic DNA, equal to some 32,000 T cell genomes. Purified libraries were measured with a Qubit 3.0 fluorometer, size-checked on a Bioanalyzer 2100, and measured again with the KAPA Library Quantification kit. Each immunoSEQ 96-well plate was sequenced on its own single-read 150-cycle Illumina NextSeq 550 flow cell. As for how the authors treated the data: The immunoSEQ output contained only junctional sequences without quality scores, so filtering could not match that applied to full-length reads. To assign V/J genes and CDR3, sequences were annotated using PyIR, a Python wrapper for IgBLAST v1.9, with IMGT germline references. Reads were removed for weak V/J assignments (E-value above 1e-6), missing CDR3, stop codons, out-of-frame junctions, or ambiguous translated residues. V3J clonotypes were defined as sequences sharing the same inferred V gene, J gene, and CDR3 amino acid sequence. Percentage overlap between repertoires was computed as shared unique clonotypes divided by the size of the smaller repertoire. Richness of each repertoire was evaluated using RTK rarefaction, the Chao1 estimator, and Recon v2.1 estimates of unobserved clonotypes. OLGA was used to compute generation probabilities for all TCRbeta clonotypes that the gDNA method yielded from a handful of donors. The immuneACCESS repertoire file appears here via TCRdb, limited to in-frame rearrangements. These files lack a portion of the clones; in checked studies, under half of the deficit traces to unresolved V genes, and the cause of the others is not known. Clone size and V and J calls were adopted from that table, with D and trimming inferred from the DNA. The sample profile shows 2 million to 2.5 million clones; about nine tenths of them were found once. The ten largest account for 0.37% of the sample.

The V and J ends are trimmed by 8 bases and 0 bases, leaving 10 bases between them. The CDR3 starts with the cysteine, ends with the phenylalanine, and has 14 residues. Only the CDR3 region is kept as DNA, spanning 42 bases read in frame from base 1. For CDR1 and CDR2, the germline V gene (reference sequence) lists LNHDA and SQIVND. Findings and caveats that apply to the study as a whole: Sharing across a handful of donors was observed for approximately 5% of naive CD4, over 3% of naive CD8, 2% to 2.5% of memory CD4, and about 0.39% of memory CD8 clonotypes. Even with the large sequencing depth, rarefaction of the sorted-subset datasets indicated that sequencing was incomplete. The genetic and exposure-history diversity represented was limited by the small number of donors. Estimated clonotype richness was generally larger for naive than for memory subsets. Pairwise subsampling indicated that sequencing depth was expected to affect the degree of clonotype sharing among donors. Sampling was restricted to blood, and TCR repertoires in tissues likely differ from the TCR repertoires found in blood. Clonotypes shared by all four sorted-subset donors showed higher generation probabilities than non-shared clonotypes.

Healthy HIV-negative adults with no recently reported acute infections or vaccinations were included as donors. All donors were Caucasian adults living in Nashville, Tennessee, USA. CD4+ T cells were enriched through magnetic negative selection, after which naive cells were positively selected on CD45RA and the remaining negative fraction served as the memory subset. After blood collection by leukapheresis, PBMCs were isolated using Ficoll-Histopaque density gradient centrifugation and then cryopreserved in the vapor phase of liquid nitrogen. Analytical flow cytometry was used to check the purity and quantity of every magnetically sorted T cell population. Genomic DNA was isolated from each sorted fraction and quantified by UV absorbance on a Nanodrop 2000c. Worth noting for this clone: No cognate antigen has been identified for it. Base qualities were left out, and no much larger clone turns up one base away.

This chain joins TRBV19 to TRBJ2-2, with the D call perhaps TRBD1 or TRBD2, each one matching 6 bases. This TCR was recovered from a young man in good health. Some clones in this sample may be carry-over from other donors' samples. Sequenced sample: naive CD4+ T cells from PBMCs. What the cell subset or site label conveys for this sample: CD45RA+ positively selected. The DNA reads TGTGCCAGTGCGGGACACGCGAACACCGGGGAGCTGTTTTTT. This gives the protein CASAGHANTGELFF.